A selection of T cell receptor beta chains follows, all from one sample in a study of blood T cell repertoires in COVID-19. Produced via immunoSEQ multiplex PCR; TCRdb's table is partial and in-frame only. In the table there are more than 200,000 clones, around 88% of which are singletons. The specimen was peripheral blood. The source is a man in his forties with active or convalescent COVID-19. Each CDR3 is given with its conserved first and last residue. D genes are given only for firm matches.

TRBJ2-4 | TRBD2 | TRBV19 | TGTGCCAGTAGTGGAACCGGGACTAGCGGGGGACCATTAGCCAAAAACATTCAGTACTTC | CASSGTGTSGGPLAKNIQYF
TRBJ1-5 | - | TRBV6-6 | TGTGCCAGCAGTTTAGACAGCCAGCCCCAGCATTTT | CASSLDSQPQHF
TRBJ2-7 | TRBD1 | TRBV27 | TGTGCCAGCCTGACAGGGGTATACTACGAGCAGTACTTC | CASLTGVYYEQYF
TRBJ2-5 | TRBD1 | TRBV11-2 | TGTGCCAGCAGCTCACAGGGGATCGGAGAGACCCAGTACTTC | CASSSQGIGETQYF
TRBJ2-4 | TRBD2 | TRBV20-1 | TGCAGTGCTGGTACTAGCGATCAGTACTTC | CSAGTSDQYF
TRBJ1-1 | TRBD1 | TRBV19 | TGTGCCAGTAGTATCCGGGACAGGGGAGAAGCTTTCTTT | CASSIRDRGEAFF
TRBJ1-1 | - | TRBV18 | TGTGCCAGCTCACCACTTGAGAGCAGGGGACAGAACACTGAAGCTTTCTTT | CASSPLESRGQNTEAFF
TRBJ2-4 | TRBD2 | TRBV4-3 | TGCGCCAGCAGCCATGAACCAGCGGGGGGCCAAAACATTCAGTACTTC | CASSHEPAGGQNIQYF
TRBJ2-3 | TRBD2 | TRBV7-2 | TGTGCCAGCAGCTTTAATAGCGGGGGGGCCACTAATACGCAGTATTTT | CASSFNSGGATNTQYF
TRBJ1-3 | - | TRBV13 | TGTGCCAGCAGCTTCGCGGTAATCAGCTCTGGAAACACCATATATTTT | CASSFAVISSGNTIYF
TRBJ1-2 | - | TRBV28 | TGTGCCAGCAGTAGCCTCAGGGTAACAACTGGCTACACCTTC | CASSSLRVTTGYTF
TRBJ2-2 | - | TRBV9 | TGTGCCAGCAGCCTTCGGACAGCCCCGAACACCGGGGAGCTGTTTTTT | CASSLRTAPNTGELFF
TRBJ2-7 | - | TRBV6-2/TRBV6-3 | TGTGCCAGCAGTTACACCCGACTGGCCTCCTACGAGCAGTACTTC | CASSYTRLASYEQYF
TRBJ2-3 | TRBD1 | TRBV6-5 | TGTGCCAGCAGTTACTCTGGACAGGGATGGGGAGATACGCAGTATTTT | CASSYSGQGWGDTQYF
TRBJ2-2 | - | TRBV7-2 | TGTGCCAGCAGCTTCCTACAGGGACACACCGGGGAGCTGTTTTTT | CASSFLQGHTGELFF
TRBJ2-6 | - | TRBV19 | TGTGCCAGTAGTGCTCAGGGGTTTGGGGCCAACGTCCTGACTTTC | CASSAQGFGANVLTF
TRBJ2-3 | TRBD1 | TRBV13 | TGTGCCAGCAGCTTAGGACAGGGGGATACGCAGTATTTT | CASSLGQGDTQYF